Given below is one T cell receptor beta chain in context. The antigen is undetermined. The study sequenced cultured CD4+ T cell DNA using the Oncomine TCR Beta short-read assay. Each CDR3 protein gets one entry after TCRdb re-called the PCR reads with MiXCR. The table lists about 16,000 distinct CDR3 sequences, about 54% of them singletons, with roughly 30% in the top ten. The treatment: roughly 10-day PBMC culture with coronavirus spike peptide pools or control peptides (ViraFEST assay). Culture conditions combined 2 million to 2.5 million PBMCs per well with 9 to 10 IU/ml IL-2 and approximately 11 ug/ml peptide pools. This entry is derived from a study of vaccination and CD4 T cells after COVID-19. Germline assignment: CDR1 MNHNS and CDR2 SASEGT. After removal of 6 bases from V and 4 bases from J, the junction contained 12 bases not matched to a gene. This CDR3 contains 16 residues.

The sequence derives from a human donor with COVID-19. The material was cultured CD4+ T cells from blood, obtained after SARS-CoV-2 vaccination. The chain joins TRBV6-1 to TRBJ1-5; 7 bases match TRBD1. The CDR3 here is CASRQQGRGPNQPQHF. The CDR3 bases are TGTGCCAGCAGACAACAGGGGCGAGGGCCAAATCAGCCCCAGCATTTT.